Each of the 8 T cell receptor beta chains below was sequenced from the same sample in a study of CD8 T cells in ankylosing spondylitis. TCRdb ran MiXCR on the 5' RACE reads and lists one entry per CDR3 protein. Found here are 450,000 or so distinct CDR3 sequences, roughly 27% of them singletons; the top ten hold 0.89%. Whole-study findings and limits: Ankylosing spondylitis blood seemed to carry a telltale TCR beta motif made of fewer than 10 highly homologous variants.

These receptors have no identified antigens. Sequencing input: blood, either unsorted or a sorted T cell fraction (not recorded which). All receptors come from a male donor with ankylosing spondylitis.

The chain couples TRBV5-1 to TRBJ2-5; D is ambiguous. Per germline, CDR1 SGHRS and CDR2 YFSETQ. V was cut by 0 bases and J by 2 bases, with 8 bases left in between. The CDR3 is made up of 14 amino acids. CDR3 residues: CASSLESLQETQYF. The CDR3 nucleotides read TGCGCCAGCAGCTTGGAAAGCCTACAAGAGACCCAGTACTTC.

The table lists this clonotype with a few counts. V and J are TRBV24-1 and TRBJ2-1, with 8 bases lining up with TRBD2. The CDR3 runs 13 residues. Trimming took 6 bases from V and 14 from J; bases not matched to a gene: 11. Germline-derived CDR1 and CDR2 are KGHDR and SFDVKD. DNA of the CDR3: TGTGCCACCAGTCACCCCGGGGGGGCAGGAGAGTTCTTC. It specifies CATSHPGGAGEFF.

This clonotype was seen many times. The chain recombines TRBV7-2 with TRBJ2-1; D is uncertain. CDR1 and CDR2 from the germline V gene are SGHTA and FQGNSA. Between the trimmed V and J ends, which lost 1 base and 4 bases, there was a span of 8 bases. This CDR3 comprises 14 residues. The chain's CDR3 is CASSLGSEYNEQFF. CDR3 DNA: TGTGCCAGCAGCTTAGGTTCGGAGTACAATGAGCAGTTCTTC.

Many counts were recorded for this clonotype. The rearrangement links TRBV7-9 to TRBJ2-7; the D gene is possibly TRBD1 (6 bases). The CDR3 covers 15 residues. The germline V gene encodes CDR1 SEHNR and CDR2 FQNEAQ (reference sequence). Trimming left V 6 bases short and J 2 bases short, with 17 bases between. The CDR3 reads CASSYGTPPAYEQYF. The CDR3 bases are TGTGCCAGCAGTTACGGGACACCACCCGCCTACGAGCAGTACTTC.

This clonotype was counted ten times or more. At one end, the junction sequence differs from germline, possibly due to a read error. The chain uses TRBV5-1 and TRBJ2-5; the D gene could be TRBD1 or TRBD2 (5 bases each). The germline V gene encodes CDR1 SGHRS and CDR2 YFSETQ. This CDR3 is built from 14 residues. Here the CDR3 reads CASSFGTAQETQYF. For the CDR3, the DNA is TGTGCCAGCAGTTTTGGGACGGCCCAAGAGACCCAGTACTTC.

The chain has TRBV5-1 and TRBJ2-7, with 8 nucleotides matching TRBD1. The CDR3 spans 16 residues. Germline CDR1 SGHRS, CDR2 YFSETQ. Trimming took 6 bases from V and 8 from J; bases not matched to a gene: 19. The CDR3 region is CASNYGPGTGPSKQYV. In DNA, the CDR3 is TGCGCCAGCAACTATGGACCGGGGACAGGTCCCTCTAAGCAGTACGTC.

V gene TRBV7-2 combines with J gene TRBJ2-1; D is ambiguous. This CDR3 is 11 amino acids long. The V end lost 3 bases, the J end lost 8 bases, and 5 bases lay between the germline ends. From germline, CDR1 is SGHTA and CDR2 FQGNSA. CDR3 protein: CASSFWHEQFF. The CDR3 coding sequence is TGTGCCAGCAGCTTTTGGCATGAGCAGTTCTTC.

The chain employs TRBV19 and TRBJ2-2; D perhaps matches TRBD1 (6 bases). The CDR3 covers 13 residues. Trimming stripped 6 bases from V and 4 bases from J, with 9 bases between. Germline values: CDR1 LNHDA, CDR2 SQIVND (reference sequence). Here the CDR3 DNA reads TGTGCCAGTAGGGTAGGGGGCACCGGGGAGCTGTTTTTT. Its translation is CASRVGGTGELFF.